A single sample gave rise to the 12 T cell receptor beta chains below, sequenced in a study of cytomegalovirus exposure and HLA in healthy donors. PCR amplification relied on 60 Vbeta primers (plus 13 Jbeta primers). The data were produced by immunoSEQ multiplex PCR, yet TCRdb's version contains in-frame clones alone and is incomplete. This sample has over 150,000 clones, with about three quarters found just once. The sequenced material came from PBMCs. The receptors come from a middle-aged woman in good health and CMV-seropositive.

The chain recombines TRBV6-5 with TRBJ1-2; 9 positions agree with TRBD1. This CDR3 region has 15 residues. The V segment lost 6 bases and the J segment 6 bases; nucleotides outside the gene matches: 11. From germline, CDR1 is MNHEY and CDR2 SVGAGI. CDR3: CASSRKGTGIDGYTF. The CDR3 DNA is TGTGCCAGCAGCCGAAAGGGGACAGGGATCGATGGCTACACCTTC.

Only a few counts were recorded for this clone. The rearrangement links TRBV7-6 to TRBJ1-4; D gene unclear. The CDR3 loop spans 14 amino acids. Trimming removed 2 bases from V and 0 bases from J, with 4 bases in between. CDR1 and CDR2 (germline): SGHVS, FNYEAQ. The CDR3 sequence is CASSLTATNEKLFF. The CDR3 coding sequence is TGTGCCAGCAGCTTAACTGCAACTAATGAAAAACTGTTTTTT.

The chain is built from TRBV6-5 and TRBJ2-7; TRBD1 agrees at 10 bases. Germline V gives CDR1 MNHEY, CDR2 SVGAGI. The ends lost 6 bases at V and 7 bases at J; junction bases unmatched: 6. This CDR3 has 13 residues. In DNA form, the CDR3 reads TGTGCCAGCAGGGGGACAGGGGAAGGAGAGCAGTACTTC. Translation: CASRGTGEGEQYF.

The chain employs TRBV5-1 and TRBJ2-3, with TRBD2 matching 9 bases. The length of the CDR3 is 17 residues. J was trimmed by 3 bases and V by 3 bases; bases with no gene match: 11. Germline loops: CDR1 SGHRS, CDR2 YFSETQ. The CDR3 DNA follows: TGCGCCAGCAGCTCCCCGGGAGCGGGGGGCCGGACAGATACGCAGTATTTT. This translates into CASSSPGAGGRTDTQYF.

CDR3: CASSIVGGLEKLFF. The CDR3, as DNA: TGTGCCAGTAGTATAGTTGGGGGACTGGAAAAACTGTTTTTT. The rearrangement links TRBV19 to TRBJ1-4; tentatively, D is TRBD1 (5 bases). CDR1 LNHDA and CDR2 SQIVND come from the germline V gene (reference sequence). CDR3 length: 14 residues. V dropped 1 base and J dropped 8 bases, with 11 bases sitting between them.

V usage is TRBV28 and J usage is TRBJ1-1; TRBD1 is a possible D gene (6 bases). The germline gives CDR1 MDHEN, CDR2 SYDVKM. Trimming cost V 4 bases and J 3 bases, with 15 bases left between them. There are 15 residues in the CDR3. CDR3 bases: TGTGCCAGCAGTTCGGGGGGCACCCCGGACACTGAAGCTTTCTTT. This sequence encodes CASSSGGTPDTEAFF. Supplemented by reference TRBV28 and TRBJ1-1, the full variable domain reads DVKVTQSSRYLVKRTGEKVFLECVQDMDHENMFWYRQDPGLGLRLIYFSYDVKMKEKGDIPEGYSVSREKKERFSLILESASTNQTSMYLCASSSGGTPDTEAFFGQGTRLTVV.

About this clone: Other DNA sequences in the same sample also yield this CDR3. This rearrangement joins TRBV28 to TRBJ1-2; TRBD1 is a possible D gene (5 bases). Germline V gives CDR1 MDHEN, CDR2 SYDVKM. CDR3 length: 13 amino acids. Between the trimmed V and J ends, which lost 2 bases and 4 bases, there was a span of 8 bases. As DNA, the CDR3 is TGTGCCAGCAGTTTACCAGGGATCTATGGCTACACCTTC. This encodes CASSLPGIYGYTF.

This chain connects TRBV7-7 to TRBJ2-5; 10 bases map to TRBD2. CDR3 length: 16 amino acids. Germline assignment: CDR1 SSHAT and CDR2 FNYEAQ (reference sequence). The trim removed 1 base at V and 6 bases at J, leaving 8 bases unmatched. CDR3 region: CASSLERAGGQQTQYF. DNA for the CDR3: TGTGCCAGCAGCTTAGAACGAGCGGGGGGGCAACAGACCCAGTACTTC.

The chain couples TRBV7-2 to TRBJ2-1; 8 bases are shared with TRBD1. Germline V lookup: CDR1 SGHTA, CDR2 FQGNSA. This CDR3 comprises 15 residues. The trim removed 6 bases at V and 5 bases at J, leaving 9 bases unmatched. The CDR3 nucleotides are TGTGCCAGCAGGTACGCAGGGGGCTCAAACAATGAGCAGTTCTTC. Translating it yields CASRYAGGSNNEQFF.

The chain links TRBV18 to TRBJ2-1; 9 positions agree with TRBD1. The CDR3 is made up of 14 amino acids. Unmatched junction bases numbered 6, after V lost 5 bases and J lost 7 bases. Germline CDR1 is KGHSH and CDR2 is LQKENI. The CDR3 is CASSSTGGENEQFF. CDR3 bases: TGTGCCAGCTCATCGACAGGGGGGGAAAATGAGCAGTTCTTC.

In regard to this clone: The identical CDR3 is also encoded by other nucleotide sequences in the sample. The chain couples TRBV9 to TRBJ2-5; maybe TRBD2 (7 bases). Deletions cut 0 bases from V and 5 bases from J, with 17 bases between. CDR1 and CDR2 (germline): SGDLS, YYNGEE. The CDR3 contains 16 residues. The CDR3 nucleotides read TGTGCCAGCAGCGTAGAGTGGGGGGGGCCGCAGGAGACCCAGTACTTC. It translates to CASSVEWGGPQETQYF.

This rearrangement joins TRBV18 to TRBJ1-2, with D unresolved. This CDR3 has 17 amino acids. V was cut by 0 bases and J by 5 bases, with 19 bases left in between. The germline gives CDR1 KGHSH, CDR2 LQKENI. The CDR3 region is CASSPPGSLDGRYGYTF. Written as DNA, the CDR3 is TGTGCCAGCTCACCACCGGGGAGCTTAGATGGGAGGTATGGCTACACCTTC.